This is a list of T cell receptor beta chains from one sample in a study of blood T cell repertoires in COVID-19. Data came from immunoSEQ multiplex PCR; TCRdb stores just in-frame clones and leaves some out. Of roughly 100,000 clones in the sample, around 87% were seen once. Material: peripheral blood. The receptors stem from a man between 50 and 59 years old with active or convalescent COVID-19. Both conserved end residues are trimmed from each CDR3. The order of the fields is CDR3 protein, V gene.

CDR3aa: ASSQGRLAGEETQY
v_gene: TRBV4-1

CDR3aa: ASSVGGGADTQY
v_gene: TRBV9

CDR3aa: SVVGQGGEKLF
v_gene: TRBV29-1

CDR3aa: ASSLGQLNQPQH
v_gene: TRBV7-9

CDR3aa: ASSLASQETQY
v_gene: TRBV28

CDR3aa: ASSSSGATNEKLF
v_gene: TRBV28

CDR3aa: ASSATGAGAEAF
v_gene: TRBV9

CDR3aa: ASSPSGTGFNYGYT
v_gene: TRBV28

CDR3aa: ASSKMGTFYGYT
v_gene: TRBV21-1

CDR3aa: ASSFEGRKGYEQY
v_gene: TRBV28

CDR3aa: ASSVDRGPNTGELF
v_gene: TRBV10-1

CDR3aa: ASSMRVTSGGPGELF
v_gene: TRBV19

CDR3aa: ASSTGRDRGFTGELF
v_gene: TRBV19

CDR3aa: AWSVGSNQPQH
v_gene: TRBV30

CDR3aa: AISGPQVVYGYT
v_gene: TRBV10-3

CDR3aa: ASSSREAGNTIY
v_gene: TRBV19

CDR3aa: ASSSQGIRGEKLF
v_gene: TRBV5-6

CDR3aa: ASSPDRGPGELF
v_gene: TRBV18

CDR3aa: ASSQAGGGKETQY
v_gene: TRBV14

CDR3aa: AISRQGDTEAF
v_gene: TRBV10-3

CDR3aa: ASSLRGGASTEAF
v_gene: TRBV5-8

CDR3aa: ASSLAGIGNTIY
v_gene: TRBV5-1

CDR3aa: ASSLGQGPGYT
v_gene: TRBV5-6

CDR3aa: ASSVQGDGNTIY
v_gene: TRBV2

CDR3aa: ASSPKQGASNQPQH
v_gene: TRBV28

CDR3aa: ASSLEGPRDTQY
v_gene: TRBV5-1

CDR3aa: ASSSRGNQPQH
v_gene: TRBV12-3/TRBV12-4

CDR3aa: ASSTQNSNQPQH
v_gene: TRBV7-9

CDR3aa: ASSIRDSHSNQPQH
v_gene: TRBV19

CDR3aa: ASTPAAGLNSPLH
v_gene: TRBV7-9

CDR3aa: AISRTGDMNTEAF
v_gene: TRBV10-3

CDR3aa: ASGTNPGQPQH
v_gene: TRBV12-3/TRBV12-4

CDR3aa: ASSEASGQPQH
v_gene: TRBV6-1

CDR3aa: ASSSPGQGYGYT
v_gene: TRBV6-5

CDR3aa: ASSLEGNRPNEQF
v_gene: TRBV11-2

CDR3aa: ASSQTGTSGVYEQF
v_gene: TRBV18

CDR3aa: ASSLDSGVVRY
v_gene: TRBV5-1

CDR3aa: ASSQEVLLGSKDRAF
v_gene: TRBV14

CDR3aa: ASSLGGGAADTQY
v_gene: TRBV11-2

CDR3aa: ASSLVGETEAF
v_gene: TRBV11-3

CDR3aa: SVEEDRTNEQF
v_gene: TRBV29-1

CDR3aa: ASSEGSSGRKNIQY
v_gene: TRBV10-1

CDR3aa: ASSGWEGARGNTIY
v_gene: TRBV2

CDR3aa: ASMEGNTEAF
v_gene: TRBV28

CDR3aa: ASSSRGPTINSPLH
v_gene: TRBV2

CDR3aa: ASSLGGHGGYT
v_gene: TRBV6-5

CDR3aa: ATSGGSYGYT
v_gene: TRBV24-1

CDR3aa: ASSLDRSYEQY
v_gene: TRBV5-1

CDR3aa: ASRQGNQPQH
v_gene: TRBV6-5